This T cell receptor (beta chain) was identified during a study of cytomegalovirus exposure and HLA in healthy donors. The assay was immunoSEQ multiplex PCR, and TCRdb's table has in-frame clones only and misses some. The sample contains about 120,000 clones, 75% to 90% of which appear only once. The germline V gene has CDR1 SGHTA and CDR2 FQGNSA. The CDR3 consists of 14 residues. V was pared by 7 bases and J by 2 bases, with 9 bases between. The donors were in the roughly 130-subject validation cohort, distinct from the 666-subject first cohort. The TCR sequence derives from a man between 18 and 35 years old in good health and CMV-seropositive. Source material: PBMCs. The genes are TRBV7-2 and TRBJ2-6; the D gene is possibly TRBD2 (6 bases). In nucleotides, the CDR3 is TGTGCCAGCACCACTAGCACTGGGGCCAACGTCCTGACTTTC. Translated: CASTTSTGANVLTF.